A single sample gave rise to the 15 T cell receptor beta chains below, sequenced in a study of control samples from healthy donors and cancer patients. TCRdb's copy holds only in-frame clones and misses some; the assay was immunoSEQ multiplex PCR. In the table there are 100,000 to 150,000 clones, 80% to 95% of which are singletons. Sequencing was performed on blood. These receptors were taken from a man between 18 and 29 years old in good health.

The J gene is TRBJ1-1, the V gene TRBV7-2; a possible D gene is TRBD1 (6 bases). In germline, CDR1 is SGHTA, CDR2 FQGNSA. This CDR3 is 15 amino acids long. Deletions cut 5 bases from V and 1 base from J, with 14 bases between. The CDR3 DNA reads as TGTGCCAGCAGCCCCCAGGGACAAACGAACACTGAAGCTTTCTTT. Protein sequence: CASSPQGQTNTEAFF.

The V and J genes are TRBV9 and TRBJ2-7; 7 bases align to TRBD1. The CDR3 has 15 amino acids. V was clipped by 0 bases and J by 2 bases; unmatched bases: 5. In germline, CDR1 is SGDLS, CDR2 YYNGEE. This CDR3 reads CASSVAPGQTYEQYF. The CDR3 DNA is TGTGCCAGCAGCGTAGCCCCGGGACAGACCTACGAGCAGTACTTC.

This chain uses TRBV9 with TRBJ2-1; 7 nucleotides match TRBD1. Germline CDR1 SGDLS, CDR2 YYNGEE. The junction had 3 bases not matched to a gene; V was cut back by 2 bases and J by 1 base. CDR3 length: 15 residues. CDR3 in DNA: TGTGCCAGCAGCGTCACAGGGGATTCCTACAATGAGCAGTTCTTC. Protein: CASSVTGDSYNEQFF.

The chain has TRBV6-6 and TRBJ2-1, with a possible D match to TRBD1 (6 bases). Germline V gives CDR1 MNHNY, CDR2 SVGAGI (reference sequence). The V and J ends lost 7 bases and 0 bases respectively, with 16 bases between them. The CDR3 has 16 residues. CDR3 residues: CASIQIQGNSYNEQFF. CDR3 nucleotide sequence: TGTGCCAGCATTCAGATACAGGGCAACTCCTACAATGAGCAGTTCTTC.

The V gene is TRBV15, the J gene TRBJ2-3; D gene ambiguous. From germline, CDR1 is LNHNV and CDR2 YYDKDF (reference sequence). Deletions cut 3 bases from V and 2 bases from J, with 12 bases between. The CDR3 spans 15 residues. The CDR3 reads CATSRSRYLTDTQYF. For the CDR3, the DNA is TGTGCCACCAGCAGGTCTCGCTACCTCACAGATACGCAGTATTTT.

The chain couples TRBV6-6 to TRBJ2-1; perhaps D is TRBD1 or TRBD2 (5 bases each). The V and J ends lost 2 bases and 3 bases respectively, with 14 bases between them. Germline assignment: CDR1 MNHNY and CDR2 SVGAGI (reference sequence). The CDR3 spans 16 residues. CDR3 nucleotides: TGTGCCAGCAGTTACCGCTGGGGGACGCTCTACAATGAGCAGTTCTTC. Translation gives CASSYRWGTLYNEQFF.

The rearrangement uses TRBV5-1 and TRBJ1-2, with TRBD1 matching over 8 bases. With 4 bases clipped from V and 2 bases from J, the junction kept 4 bases outside the gene matches. This CDR3 is 14 amino acids long. Germline V gives CDR1 SGHRS, CDR2 YFSETQ. In DNA form, the CDR3 reads TGCGCCAGCAGCGAGGACAGGGAGAACTATGGCTACACCTTC. Protein product: CASSEDRENYGYTF.

J is TRBJ1-2 and V is TRBV5-1, with 9 positions matching TRBD1. From germline, CDR1 is SGHRS and CDR2 YFSETQ. V was clipped by 4 bases and J by 4 bases; unmatched bases: 8. There are 15 residues in the CDR3. The CDR3 loop is CASSPTGGGAYGYTF. The CDR3 coding sequence is TGCGCCAGCAGCCCGACAGGGGGTGGCGCCTATGGCTACACCTTC.

The rearrangement links TRBV3-1 (or the pseudogene TRBV3-2) to TRBJ1-1, with D possibly TRBD1 on 6 matching bases. CDR3 length: 14 amino acids. In germline, CDR1 is LGHDT, CDR2 YNNKEL (reference sequence). V gave up 1 base and J gave up 0 bases, with 6 bases separating them. The CDR3, as DNA: TGTGCCAGCAGCCAAGGGGGGCTGAACACTGAAGCTTTCTTT. This gives the protein CASSQGGLNTEAFF.

This clone was recorded only once. The chain couples TRBV25-1 to TRBJ2-2, with D possibly being TRBD2 (6 bases). V gave up 2 bases and J gave up 6 bases, with 13 bases separating them. There are 15 residues in the CDR3. The germline V gene encodes CDR1 MGHDK and CDR2 SYGVNS. The CDR3 spells CASSETRDSSGELFF. In nucleotides, the CDR3 is TGTGCCAGCAGTGAAACGAGGGACTCGTCCGGGGAGCTGTTTTTT. Full variable domain (missing parts from reference TRBV25-1 and TRBJ2-2): EADIYQTPRYLVIGTGKKITLECSQTMGHDKMYWYQQDPGMELHLIHYSYGVNSTEKGDLSSESTVSRIRTEHFPLTLESARPSHTSQYLCASSETRDSSGELFFGEGSRLTVL.

The CDR3 here is CASSLGLAFAGELFF. The CDR3 nucleotides are TGTGCCAGCAGCTTGGGACTAGCCTTCGCCGGGGAGCTGTTTTTT. J is TRBJ2-2 and V is TRBV7-2; 9 positions agree with TRBD2. Unmatched junction bases numbered 5, after V lost 3 bases and J lost 6 bases. Germline V gene lookup returns CDR1 SGHTA and CDR2 FQGNSA. The CDR3 loop spans 15 amino acids.

The chain links TRBV5-5 to TRBJ1-5, with D maybe TRBD1 (5 bases). CDR3 length: 14 amino acids. V was trimmed by 0 bases and J by 3 bases, leaving 7 bases between them. The germline gives CDR1 SGHKS, CDR2 YYEKEE (reference sequence). CDR3 nucleotides: TGTGCCAGCAGCTTGGGACAGTACAATCAGCCCCAGCATTTT. Amino acids: CASSLGQYNQPQHF. The variable domain in full, with the rest retrieved from reference TRBV5-5 and TRBJ1-5, is DAGVTQSPTHLIKTRGQQVTLRCSPISGHKSVSWYQQVLGQGPQFIFQYYEKEERGRGNFPDRFSARQFPNYSSELNVNALLLGDSALYLCASSLGQYNQPQHFGDGTRLSIL.

The chain is built from TRBV6-5 and TRBJ2-1; 8 bases are a match to TRBD1. The CDR3 contains 15 residues. V was clipped by 0 bases and J by 8 bases; unmatched bases: 6. Germline CDR1 is MNHEY and CDR2 is SVGAGI. CDR3 DNA sequence: TGTGCCAGCAGTTACTCGGTACAGGGGGAGGATGAGCAGTTCTTC. As protein: CASSYSVQGEDEQFF.

The chain couples TRBV5-1 to TRBJ1-5, with a tentative D call TRBD1 (5 bases). V lost 4 bases and J 4 bases, leaving 12 bases between the germline ends. CDR3 length: 14 residues. Germline V gene data show CDR1 as SGHRS and CDR2 as YFSETQ. Here the CDR3 DNA reads TGCGCCAGCAGCCCCCACGGGGGTAATCAGCCCCAGCATTTT. It yields the protein CASSPHGGNQPQHF.

This chain joins TRBV30 and TRBJ1-6; D perhaps matches TRBD1 (6 bases). Trimming removed 2 bases from V and 6 bases from J, with 17 bases in between. The length of the CDR3 is 16 residues. Germline values: CDR1 GTSNPN, CDR2 SVGIG (reference sequence). CDR3 protein: CAWSYTPGASNSPLHF. In DNA, the CDR3 is TGTGCCTGGAGTTACACCCCAGGGGCCAGTAATTCACCCCTCCACTTT.